Listed below are T cell receptor beta chains from one sample, sequenced in a study of blood T cell repertoires in COVID-19. Measured with immunoSEQ multiplex PCR; TCRdb has only the in-frame clones, and not every one. Of about 170,000 clones in the sample, roughly 84% are singletons; the top ten hold about 14%. Source material: peripheral blood. These receptors came from a woman aged 70-85 years with COVID-19, enrolled during active disease. Each CDR3 is given with its conserved first and last residue. The D gene is left open where the match is weak. Not all rows give a size; the values are once, few, many and, for expanded clones, a class.

TRBJ2-5 TRBV10-3 TRBD1 many TGTGCCATCGGACAGGGGGGGGCACAAGAGACCCAGTACTTC CAIGQGGAQETQYF
TRBJ1-2 TRBV5-1 TRBD1 NA TGCGCCAGCAGCTTGGGTTCAAGGACAGGGGGGTACTATGGCTACACCTTC CASSLGSRTGGYYGYTF
TRBJ2-7 TRBV19 TRBD2 NA TGTGCCAGTAGTATGTCTAGCGGGAGAACCTACGAGCAGTACTTC CASSMSSGRTYEQYF
TRBJ1-5 TRBV6-5 NA NA TGTGCCACCAGGTTTATTGAGGAGAGCAATCAGCCCCAGCATTTT CATRFIEESNQPQHF
TRBJ1-1 TRBV19 NA once TGTGCCAGTAGTATGACAGCTCCTATGAACACTGAAGCTTTCTTT CASSMTAPMNTEAFF
TRBJ2-7 TRBV3-1/TRBV3-2 TRBD1 NA TGTGCCAGCAGTCGGACAGGAGATAACGAGCAGTACTTC CASSRTGDNEQYF
TRBJ2-7 TRBV30 NA NA TGTGCCTGGGGTCGGGATCTACTCTCCTACGAGCAGTACTTC CAWGRDLLSYEQYF
TRBJ1-3 TRBV6-5 TRBD1 NA TGTGCCAGCAGTTTATTGACAGGGAGCTCTGGAAACACCATATATTTT CASSLLTGSSGNTIYF
TRBJ1-5 TRBV2 TRBD1 NA TGTGCCAGCAGTGCGGGGACAGGGGCTTTTGGAAGCAATCAGCCCCAGCATTTT CASSAGTGAFGSNQPQHF
TRBJ1-3 TRBV7-9 NA NA TGTGCCAGCAGCTTACAGGGCCCTGGAAACACCATATATTTT CASSLQGPGNTIYF
TRBJ2-3 TRBV2 NA NA TGTGCCAGCAGTGGCGCGGGCCGCACAGATACGCAGTATTTT CASSGAGRTDTQYF
TRBJ2-3 TRBV9 TRBD2 NA TGTGCCAGCAGCGTAGTTCTAGCGGGGATCGATACGCAGTATTTT CASSVVLAGIDTQYF
TRBJ1-1 TRBV5-1 TRBD1 NA TGCGCCAGCAGCTTAAGACAGGGCCAGAACACTGAAGCTTTCTTT CASSLRQGQNTEAFF
TRBJ1-5 TRBV2 NA NA TGTGCCAGCAGTGGAGAAGGGCGGGAGGGTGGCAATCAGCCCCAGCATTTT CASSGEGREGGNQPQHF
TRBJ2-3 TRBV5-4 NA NA TGTGCCAGCAGAGCTACAGGGCCAGATACGCAGTATTTT CASRATGPDTQYF
TRBJ2-5 TRBV10-3 NA once TGTGCCATCAGCCGAGACAGGCAAGAGACCCAGTACTTC CAISRDRQETQYF
TRBJ1-2 TRBV3-1/TRBV3-2 NA NA TGTGCCAGCAGCCAAGGGGTGGGGGCTGACTATGGCTACACCTTC CASSQGVGADYGYTF
TRBJ1-3 TRBV27 NA NA TGTGCCAGCAGTCTGGGCGTTGGAAACACCATATATTTT CASSLGVGNTIYF
TRBJ1-4 TRBV29-1 NA few TGCAGCGTTGAAAGAGGGTACGGTGAAAAACTGTTTTTT CSVERGYGEKLFF
TRBJ2-3 TRBV4-2 TRBD2 NA TGTGCCAGCAGCCCCGGACTAGCGGGAGTGGAAGATACGCAGTATTTT CASSPGLAGVEDTQYF
TRBJ2-2 TRBV7-6 NA NA TGTGCCAGCAGCTTAGCGAGTGGGCGGAACACCGGGGAGCTGTTTTTT CASSLASGRNTGELFF
TRBJ1-6 TRBV12-3/TRBV12-4 NA NA TGTGCCAGCTCGGACTTCCTTGGTTCACCCCTCCACTTT CASSDFLGSPLHF
TRBJ2-1 TRBV24-1 TRBD2 NA TGTGCCACCAGTGACCCGGGACTAGCGGGAGTCGATGAGCAGTTCTTC CATSDPGLAGVDEQFF
TRBJ2-7 TRBV21-1 NA NA TGTGCCAGCCGACAGGGGGTCTTCGACGAGCAGTACTTC CASRQGVFDEQYF
TRBJ1-6 TRBV5-1 NA few TGCGCCAGCAGCTTGGTGCTCGGGAATTCACCCCTCCACTTT CASSLVLGNSPLHF
TRBJ1-1 TRBV29-1 NA NA TGCAGCGTTGTCGGGGGGAGGAACACTGAAGCTTTCTTT CSVVGGRNTEAFF